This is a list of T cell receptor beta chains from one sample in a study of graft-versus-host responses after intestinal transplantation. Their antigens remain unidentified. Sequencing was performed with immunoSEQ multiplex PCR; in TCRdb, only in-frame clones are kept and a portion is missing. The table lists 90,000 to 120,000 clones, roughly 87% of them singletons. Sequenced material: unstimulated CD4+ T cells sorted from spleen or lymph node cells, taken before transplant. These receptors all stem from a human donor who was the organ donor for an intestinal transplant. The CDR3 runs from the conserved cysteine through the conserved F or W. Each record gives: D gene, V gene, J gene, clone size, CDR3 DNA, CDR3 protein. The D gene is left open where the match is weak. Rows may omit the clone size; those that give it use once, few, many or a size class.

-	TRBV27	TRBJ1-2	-	TGTGCCAGCAGTTTCCGGTGGGGAAGCTATGGCTACACCTTC	CASSFRWGSYGYTF
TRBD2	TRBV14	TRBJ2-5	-	TGTGCCAGCAGCCAGGCTGCCGTACTAGCGGGGCTCCGGGAGACCCAGTACTTC	CASSQAAVLAGLRETQYF
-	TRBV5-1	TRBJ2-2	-	TGCGCCAGCAGCTTGGTCGGCCGTTCGAACACCGGGGAGCTGTTTTTT	CASSLVGRSNTGELFF
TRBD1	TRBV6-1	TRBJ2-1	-	TGTGCCAGCAGTAGGGACAGGGGATACAATGAGCAGTTCTTC	CASSRDRGYNEQFF
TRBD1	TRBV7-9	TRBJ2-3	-	TGTGCCAGCAGCGTGGACAGGAGCACAGATACGCAGTATTTT	CASSVDRSTDTQYF
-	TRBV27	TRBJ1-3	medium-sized	TGTGCCAGCAGTTCGAGTAGTAGGGGAAACACCATATATTTT	CASSSSSRGNTIYF
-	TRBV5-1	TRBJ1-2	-	TGCGCCAGCAGCTTAGGGGTGCGCTATGGCTACACCTTC	CASSLGVRYGYTF
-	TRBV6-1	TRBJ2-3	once	TGTGCCAGCAGCTTACAGGGATCAGCAGATACGCAGTATTTT	CASSLQGSADTQYF
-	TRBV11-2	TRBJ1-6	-	TGTGCCAGCAGCTTAGGCCAGGGACCTAATTCACCCCTCCACTTT	CASSLGQGPNSPLHF
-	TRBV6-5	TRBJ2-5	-	TGTGCTAGCAGTCGGACAGACCAAGAGACCCAGTACTTC	CASSRTDQETQYF
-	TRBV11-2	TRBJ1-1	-	TGTGCCAGCAGCTTAGTGGCGGGCGCTGAAGCTTTCTTT	CASSLVAGAEAFF